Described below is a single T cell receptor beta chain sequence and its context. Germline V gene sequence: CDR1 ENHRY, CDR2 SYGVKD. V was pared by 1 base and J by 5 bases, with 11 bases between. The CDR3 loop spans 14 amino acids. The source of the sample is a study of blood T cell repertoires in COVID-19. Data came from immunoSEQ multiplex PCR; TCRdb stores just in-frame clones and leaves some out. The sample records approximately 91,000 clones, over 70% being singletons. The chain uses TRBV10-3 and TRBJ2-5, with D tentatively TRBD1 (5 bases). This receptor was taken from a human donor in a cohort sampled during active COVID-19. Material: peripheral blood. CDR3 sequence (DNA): TGTGCCATCAGTGAGTGGGCAGGGTCGGAGACCCAGTACTTC. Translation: CAISEWAGSETQYF.